The rows below give T cell receptor beta chains drawn from one sample of a study of CD8 T cells in Susac syndrome. TCRdb fed the immunoSEQ multiplex PCR reads into MiXCR, producing one record per CDR3 protein. The sample contains more than 150,000 distinct CDR3 sequences, over 95% of which appear only once. The sample comprised CD8+ T cells from PBMCs. The receptors here all came from a human donor with multiple sclerosis. The CDR3 runs from the conserved cysteine through the conserved F or W. The D gene is left open where the match is weak. The size of a clone is reported for some rows only, either as once, few or many, or as a class for expanded clones.

>TRBJ2-1|14|TRBD2|TRBV2|NA
CATFSGATYNEQFF
TGTGCCACCTTTAGCGGGGCCACCTACAATGAGCAGTTCTTC
>TRBJ2-4|13|TRBD1|TRBV3-1|NA
CASSQERQGIQYF
TGTGCCAGCAGCCAGGAGCGACAGGGCATTCAGTACTTC
>TRBJ2-3|15|TRBD2|TRBV27|NA
CASSRTSGGPDTQYF
TGTGCCAGCTCGCGGACTAGCGGGGGGCCGGATACGCAGTATTTT
>TRBJ2-7|12|TRBD1|TRBV20-1|NA
CSARGQGYEQYF
TGCAGTGCTCGCGGACAGGGATACGAGCAGTACTTC
>TRBJ1-2|13|TRBD1|TRBV29-1|few
CSVTTGANYGYTF
TGCAGCGTCACGACAGGGGCTAACTATGGCTACACCTTC
>TRBJ2-7|15|NA|TRBV5-6|NA
CASSLFGQLVYEQYF
TGTGCCAGCAGCTTGTTTGGACAGCTAGTCTACGAGCAGTACTTC
>TRBJ1-2|14|NA|TRBV29-1|NA
CSVEDLEQAYGYTF
TGCAGCGTTGAAGATCTTGAACAGGCGTATGGCTACACCTTC
>TRBJ1-1|13|NA|TRBV13|NA
CASSPGMNTEAFF
TGTGCCAGCAGCCCCGGAATGAACACTGAAGCTTTCTTT
>TRBJ2-1|16|NA|TRBV6-6|once
CASSPRTTRGYNEQFF
TGTGCCAGCAGTCCCAGGACGACTCGGGGATACAATGAGCAGTTCTTC
>TRBJ1-1|14|NA|TRBV6-5|NA
CASRSGTLGAEAFF
TGTGCCAGCAGGTCCGGGACCTTGGGCGCTGAAGCTTTCTTT
>TRBJ2-2|12|NA|TRBV29-1|NA
CSARVGTGELFF
TGCAGCGCAAGGGTGGGCACCGGGGAGCTGTTTTTT
>TRBJ2-5|15|NA|TRBV7-8|once
CASSSPADQEETQYF
TGTGCCAGCAGCTCCCCCGCGGACCAAGAAGAGACCCAGTACTTC
>TRBJ2-7|17|TRBD1|TRBV27|NA
CASSHQDRGRSSYEQYF
TGTGCCAGCAGTCACCAGGACAGGGGCCGGTCCTCCTACGAGCAGTACTTC
>TRBJ1-1|17|NA|TRBV9|NA
CASSEAGTPKGYTEAFF
TGTGCCAGCAGTGAGGCTGGGACCCCCAAGGGGTACACTGAAGCTTTCTTT
>TRBJ2-3|16|TRBD1|TRBV7-8|NA
CASSPRTGGSTDTQYF
TGTGCCAGCAGCCCGCGGACAGGAGGAAGCACAGATACGCAGTATTTT
>TRBJ1-1|13|NA|TRBV3-1|NA
CASGGDTSTEAFF
TGTGCCAGCGGGGGAGATACCTCCACTGAAGCTTTCTTT
>TRBJ1-6|17|NA|TRBV6-1|NA
CASSEGMRTKGNSPLHF
TGTGCCAGCAGTGAAGGGATGAGGACGAAGGGGAATTCACCCCTCCACTTT
>TRBJ1-1|14|NA|TRBV13|NA
CASSNQGIGTEAFF
TGTGCCAGCAGCAACCAGGGTATAGGAACTGAAGCTTTCTTT
>TRBJ2-3|13|NA|TRBV19|NA
CASSSGRTDTQYF
TGTGCCAGTAGTAGTGGTAGAACAGATACGCAGTATTTT
>TRBJ2-5|14|NA|TRBV7-9|NA
CASSGWGAQETQYF
TGTGCCAGCAGCGGTTGGGGTGCTCAAGAGACCCAGTACTTC
>TRBJ1-1|12|TRBD1|TRBV29-1|once
CSVKQGGTEAFF
TGCAGCGTAAAACAGGGGGGAACTGAAGCTTTCTTT
>TRBJ2-7|14|TRBD1|TRBV6-5|NA
CASSYQTGPYEQYF
TGTGCCAGCAGTTACCAGACAGGGCCCTACGAGCAGTACTTC
>TRBJ1-2|16|NA|TRBV2|NA
CASSGSFQGADYGYTF
TGTGCCAGCAGTGGGTCCTTTCAGGGAGCAGACTATGGCTACACCTTC
>TRBJ2-2|14|NA|TRBV4-1|NA
CASSPNGISGELFF
TGCGCCAGCAGCCCCAACGGCATCAGCGGGGAGCTGTTTTTT
>TRBJ2-3|16|NA|TRBV24-1|NA
CATSEAGTGSTDTQYF
TGTGCCACCAGTGAGGCCGGGACGGGAAGCACAGATACGCAGTATTTT
>TRBJ2-7|15|NA|TRBV5-1|NA
CASTVVRGQSYEQYF
TGCGCCAGCACCGTCGTCAGGGGCCAATCCTACGAGCAGTACTTC
>TRBJ2-4|15|NA|TRBV2|NA
CASSGSTLAKNIQYF
TGTGCCAGCAGTGGCTCAACCCTAGCCAAAAACATTCAGTACTTC
>TRBJ2-7|14|NA|TRBV27|NA
CASSLSTTSYEQYF
TGTGCCAGCAGTTTATCGACCACCTCCTACGAGCAGTACTTC
>TRBJ2-5|13|NA|TRBV29-1|NA
CSTPSGTTETQYF
TGCAGCACCCCGTCCGGGACAACAGAGACCCAGTACTTC
>TRBJ1-2|15|NA|TRBV3-1|NA
CASSQIRDMRYGYTF
TGTGCCAGCAGCCAGATCCGGGACATGCGATATGGCTACACCTTC
>TRBJ1-4|15|NA|TRBV7-9|NA
CASSLGRGTGEKLFF
TGTGCCAGCAGCTTAGGAAGAGGGACTGGCGAAAAACTGTTTTTT
>TRBJ2-2|13|NA|TRBV7-8|NA
CASSSPASGELFF
TGTGCCAGCAGCTCCCCAGCGTCCGGGGAGCTGTTTTTT
>TRBJ1-2|16|NA|TRBV27|NA
CASSQYTGPSNYGYTF
TGTGCCAGCAGTCAATACACGGGACCATCTAACTATGGCTACACCTTC
>TRBJ2-7|14|TRBD2|TRBV2|NA
CASSESGGAREQYF
TGTGCCAGCAGTGAAAGCGGGGGGGCCAGAGAGCAGTACTTC
>TRBJ1-2|16|TRBD1|TRBV29-1|NA
CSVEGSRQGANYGYTF
TGCAGCGTTGAAGGGTCGAGACAGGGGGCTAACTATGGCTACACCTTC
>TRBJ2-1|18|TRBD2|TRBV12-3/TRBV12-4|NA
CASSLGLAGASSYNEQFF
TGTGCCAGCAGTTTGGGACTAGCGGGGGCAAGCTCCTACAATGAGCAGTTCTTC
>TRBJ1-5|13|NA|TRBV4-1|NA
CASSLGTTQPQHF
TGCGCCAGCAGCCTAGGGACAACTCAGCCCCAGCATTTT
>TRBJ1-1|12|NA|TRBV11-3|NA
CASSFRNTEAFF
TGTGCCAGCAGCTTCAGGAACACTGAAGCTTTCTTT
>TRBJ1-4|11|NA|TRBV2|NA
CASSVDEKLFF
TGTGCCAGCAGTGTGGATGAAAAACTGTTTTTT
>TRBJ2-5|10|NA|TRBV7-9|NA
CASAGETQYF
TGTGCCAGCGCAGGAGAGACCCAGTACTTC
>TRBJ2-1|15|NA|TRBV9|NA
CASSVADRLYNEQFF
TGTGCCAGCAGCGTTGCCGACAGGCTTTACAATGAGCAGTTCTTC
>TRBJ1-1|12|NA|TRBV20-1|NA
CSAELGDTEAFF
TGCAGTGCGGAACTAGGGGACACTGAAGCTTTCTTT
>TRBJ2-7|13|NA|TRBV27|once
CASSPSTLYEQYF
TGTGCCAGCAGTCCTTCCACCCTCTACGAGCAGTACTTC